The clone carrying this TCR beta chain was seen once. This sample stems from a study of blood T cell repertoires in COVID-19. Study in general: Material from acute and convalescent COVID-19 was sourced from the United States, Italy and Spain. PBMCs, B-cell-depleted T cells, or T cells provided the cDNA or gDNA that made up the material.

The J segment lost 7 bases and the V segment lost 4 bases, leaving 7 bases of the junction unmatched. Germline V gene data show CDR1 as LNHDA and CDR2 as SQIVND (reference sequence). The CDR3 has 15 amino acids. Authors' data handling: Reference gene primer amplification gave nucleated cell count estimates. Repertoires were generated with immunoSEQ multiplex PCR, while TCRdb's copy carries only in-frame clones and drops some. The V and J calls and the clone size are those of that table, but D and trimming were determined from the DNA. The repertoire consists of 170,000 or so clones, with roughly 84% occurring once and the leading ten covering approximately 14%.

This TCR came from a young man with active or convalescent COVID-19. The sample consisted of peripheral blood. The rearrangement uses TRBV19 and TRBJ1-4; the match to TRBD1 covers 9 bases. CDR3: CASSSNRGRFEKLFF. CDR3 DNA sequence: TGTGCCAGTAGTAGCAACAGGGGGCGGTTTGAAAAACTGTTTTTT.